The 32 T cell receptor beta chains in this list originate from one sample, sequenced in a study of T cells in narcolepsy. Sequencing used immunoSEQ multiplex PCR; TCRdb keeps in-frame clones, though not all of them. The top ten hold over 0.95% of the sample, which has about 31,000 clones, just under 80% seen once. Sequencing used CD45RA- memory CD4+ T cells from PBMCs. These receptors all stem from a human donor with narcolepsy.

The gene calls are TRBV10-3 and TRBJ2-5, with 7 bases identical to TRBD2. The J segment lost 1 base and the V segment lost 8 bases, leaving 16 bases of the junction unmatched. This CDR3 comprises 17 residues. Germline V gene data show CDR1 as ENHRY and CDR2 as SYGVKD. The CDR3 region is CAIDYRGGEECQETQYF. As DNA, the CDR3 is TGTGCCATCGACTACCGGGGAGGGGAGGAGTGCCAAGAGACCCAGTACTTC.

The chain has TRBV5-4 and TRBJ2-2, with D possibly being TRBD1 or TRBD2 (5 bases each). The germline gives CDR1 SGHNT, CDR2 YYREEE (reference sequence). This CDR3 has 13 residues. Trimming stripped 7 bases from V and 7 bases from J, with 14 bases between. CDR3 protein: CASRSGQNGELFF. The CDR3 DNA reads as TGTGCCAGCCGTTCGGGGCAGAACGGGGAGCTGTTTTTT. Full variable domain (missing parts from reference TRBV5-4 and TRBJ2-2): ETGVTQSPTHLIKTRGQQVTLRCSSQSGHNTVSWYQQALGQGPQFIFQYYREEENGRGNFPPRFSGLQFPNYSSELNVNALELDDSALYLCASRSGQNGELFFGEGSRLTVL.

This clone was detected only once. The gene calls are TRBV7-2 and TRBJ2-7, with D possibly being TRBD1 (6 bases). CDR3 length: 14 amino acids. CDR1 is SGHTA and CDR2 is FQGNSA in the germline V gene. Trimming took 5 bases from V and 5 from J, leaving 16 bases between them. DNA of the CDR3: TGTGCCAGCAGCCTAGGACAGCTTACCGACGAGCAGTACTTC. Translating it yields CASSLGQLTDEQYF.

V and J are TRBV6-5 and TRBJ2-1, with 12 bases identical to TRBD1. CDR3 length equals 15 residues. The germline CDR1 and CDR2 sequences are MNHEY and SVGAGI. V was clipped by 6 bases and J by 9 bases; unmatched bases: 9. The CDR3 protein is CASSYGTGGHSEQFF. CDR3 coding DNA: TGTGCCAGCAGCTACGGGACAGGGGGCCATAGTGAGCAGTTCTTC.

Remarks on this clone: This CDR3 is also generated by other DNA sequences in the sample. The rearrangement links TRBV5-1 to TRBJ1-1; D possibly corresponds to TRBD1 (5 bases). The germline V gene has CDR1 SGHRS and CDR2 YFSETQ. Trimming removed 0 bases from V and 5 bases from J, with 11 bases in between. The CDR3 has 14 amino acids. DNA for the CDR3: TGCGCCAGCAGCTTGGCTCGGGGGAGGACTGAAGCTTTCTTT. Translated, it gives CASSLARGRTEAFF.

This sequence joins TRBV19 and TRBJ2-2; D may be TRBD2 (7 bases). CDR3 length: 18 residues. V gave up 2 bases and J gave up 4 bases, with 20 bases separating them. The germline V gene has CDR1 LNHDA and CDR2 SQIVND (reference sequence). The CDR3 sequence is CASSISGGTPSITGELFF. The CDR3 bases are TGTGCCAGTAGTATATCCGGGGGGACACCTTCGATCACCGGGGAGCTGTTTTTT.

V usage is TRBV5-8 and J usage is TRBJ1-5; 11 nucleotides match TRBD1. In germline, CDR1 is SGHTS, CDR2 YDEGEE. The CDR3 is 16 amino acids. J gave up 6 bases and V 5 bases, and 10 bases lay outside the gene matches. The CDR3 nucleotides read TGTGCCAGCAGGGCCCGGACAGGGGGCGTGGGTCAGCCCCAGCATTTT. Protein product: CASRARTGGVGQPQHF.

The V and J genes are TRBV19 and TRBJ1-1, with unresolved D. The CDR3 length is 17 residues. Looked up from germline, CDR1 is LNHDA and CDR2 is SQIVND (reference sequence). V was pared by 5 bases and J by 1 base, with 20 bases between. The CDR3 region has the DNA TGTGCCAGTAGTCCTCTAACATCCGGGGTTACGAACACTGAAGCTTTCTTT. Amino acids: CASSPLTSGVTNTEAFF. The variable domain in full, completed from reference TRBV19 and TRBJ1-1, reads DGGITQSPKYLFRKEGQNVTLSCEQNLNHDAMYWYRQDPGQGLRLIYYSQIVNDFQKGDIAEGYSVSREKKESFPLTVTSAQKNPTAFYLCASSPLTSGVTNTEAFFGQGTRLTVV.

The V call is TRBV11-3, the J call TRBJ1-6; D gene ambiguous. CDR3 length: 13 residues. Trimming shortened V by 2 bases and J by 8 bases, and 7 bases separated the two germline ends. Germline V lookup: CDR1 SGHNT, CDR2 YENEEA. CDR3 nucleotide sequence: TGTGCCAGCAGCTTATCTGACCATTCACCCCTCCACTTT. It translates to CASSLSDHSPLHF. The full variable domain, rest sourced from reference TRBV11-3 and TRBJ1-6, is EAGVVQSPRYKIIEKKQPVAFWCNPISGHNTLYWYLQNLGQGPELLIRYENEEAVDDSQLPKDRFSAERLKGVDSTLKIQPAELGDSAVYLCASSLSDHSPLHFGNGTRLTVT.

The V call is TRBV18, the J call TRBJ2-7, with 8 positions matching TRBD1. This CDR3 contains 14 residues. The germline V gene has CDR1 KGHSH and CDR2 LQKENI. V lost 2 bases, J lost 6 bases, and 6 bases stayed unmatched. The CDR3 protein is CASSPTGGSAEQYF. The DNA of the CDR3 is TGTGCCAGCTCACCAACAGGGGGTTCGGCCGAGCAGTACTTC.

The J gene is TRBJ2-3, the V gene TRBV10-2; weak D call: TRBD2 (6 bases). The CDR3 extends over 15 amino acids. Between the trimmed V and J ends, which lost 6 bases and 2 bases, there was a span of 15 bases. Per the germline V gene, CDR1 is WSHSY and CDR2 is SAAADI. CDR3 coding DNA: TGCGCCAGCAGGGAGGGTGGGGCTGACACAGATACGCAGTATTTT. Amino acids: CASREGGADTDTQYF.

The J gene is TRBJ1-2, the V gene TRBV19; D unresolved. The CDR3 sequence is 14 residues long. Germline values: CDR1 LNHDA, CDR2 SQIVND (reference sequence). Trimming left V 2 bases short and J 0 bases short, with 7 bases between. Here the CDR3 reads CASSIRHANYGYTF. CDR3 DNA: TGTGCCAGTAGTATAAGACACGCTAACTATGGCTACACCTTC.

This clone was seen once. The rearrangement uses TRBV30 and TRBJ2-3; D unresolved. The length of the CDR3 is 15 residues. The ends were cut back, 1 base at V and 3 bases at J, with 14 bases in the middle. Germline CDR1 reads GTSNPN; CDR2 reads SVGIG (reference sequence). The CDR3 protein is CAWSDTIGPTDTQYF. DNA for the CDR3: TGTGCCTGGAGTGACACCATTGGGCCTACAGATACGCAGTATTTT.

The CDR3 region has the DNA TGTGCCTGGAGTACCGGGACCGTGAACACTGAAGCTTTCTTT. This codes for CAWSTGTVNTEAFF. The chain employs TRBV30 and TRBJ1-1, with D perhaps matching TRBD1 (5 bases). CDR3 length equals 14 residues. Germline-derived CDR1 and CDR2 are GTSNPN and SVGIG (reference sequence). V lost 2 bases, J lost 0 bases, and 10 bases lay in between.

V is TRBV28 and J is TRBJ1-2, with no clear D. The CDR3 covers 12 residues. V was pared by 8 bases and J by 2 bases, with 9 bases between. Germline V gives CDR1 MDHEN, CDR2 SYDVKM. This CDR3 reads CASGAPNYGYTF. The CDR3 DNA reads TGTGCCAGCGGAGCCCCAAACTATGGCTACACCTTC.

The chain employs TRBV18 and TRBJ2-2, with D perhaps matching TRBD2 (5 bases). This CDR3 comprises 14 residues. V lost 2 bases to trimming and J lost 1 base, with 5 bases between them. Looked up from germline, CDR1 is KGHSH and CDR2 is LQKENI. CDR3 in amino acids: CASSPSGNTGELFF. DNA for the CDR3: TGTGCCAGCTCACCAAGCGGGAACACCGGGGAGCTGTTTTTT.

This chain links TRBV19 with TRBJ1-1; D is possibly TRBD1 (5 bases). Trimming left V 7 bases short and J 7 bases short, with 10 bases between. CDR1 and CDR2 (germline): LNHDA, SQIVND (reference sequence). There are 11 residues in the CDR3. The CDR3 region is CASIGGVEAFF. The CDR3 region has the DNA TGTGCCAGTATTGGGGGGGTTGAAGCTTTCTTT.

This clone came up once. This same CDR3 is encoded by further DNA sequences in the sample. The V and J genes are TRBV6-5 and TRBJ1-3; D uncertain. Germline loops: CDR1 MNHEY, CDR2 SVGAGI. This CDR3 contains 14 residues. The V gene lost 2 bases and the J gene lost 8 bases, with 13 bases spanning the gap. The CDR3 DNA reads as TGTGCCAGCAGTTACGGTTGGGGAGAATACACCATATATTTT. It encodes CASSYGWGEYTIYF.

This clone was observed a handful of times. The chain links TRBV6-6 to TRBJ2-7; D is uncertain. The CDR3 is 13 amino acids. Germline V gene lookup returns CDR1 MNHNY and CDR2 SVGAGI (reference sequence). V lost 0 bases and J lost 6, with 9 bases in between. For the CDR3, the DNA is TGTGCCAGCAGTTACTCGACGTTCACCGAGCAGTACTTC. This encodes CASSYSTFTEQYF.

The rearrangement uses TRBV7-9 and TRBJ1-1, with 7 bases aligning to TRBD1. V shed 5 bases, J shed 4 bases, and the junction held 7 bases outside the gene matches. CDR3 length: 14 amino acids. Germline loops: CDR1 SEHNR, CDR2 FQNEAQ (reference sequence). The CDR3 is CASSRRRGPTEAFF. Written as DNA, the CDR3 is TGTGCCAGCAGCCGGAGGAGGGGGCCCACTGAAGCTTTCTTT. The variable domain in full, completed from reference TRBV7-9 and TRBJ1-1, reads DTGVSQNPRHKITKRGQNVTFRCDPISEHNRLYWYRQTLGQGPEFLTYFQNEAQLEKSRLLSDRFSAERPKGSFSTLEIQRTEQGDSAMYLCASSRRRGPTEAFFGQGTRLTVV.

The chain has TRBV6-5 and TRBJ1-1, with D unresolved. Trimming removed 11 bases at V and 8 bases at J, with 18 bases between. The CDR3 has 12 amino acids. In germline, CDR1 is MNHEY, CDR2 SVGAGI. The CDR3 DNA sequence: TGTGCCTGCTCTCGGTCCGCAGGAGAAGCTTTCTTT. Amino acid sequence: CACSRSAGEAFF.

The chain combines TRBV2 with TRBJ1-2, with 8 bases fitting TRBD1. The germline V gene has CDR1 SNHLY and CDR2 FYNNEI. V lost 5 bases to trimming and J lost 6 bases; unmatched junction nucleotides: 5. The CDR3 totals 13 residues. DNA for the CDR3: TGTGCCAGCAGTACGACAGGGGCGGATGGCTACACCTTC. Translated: CASSTTGADGYTF.

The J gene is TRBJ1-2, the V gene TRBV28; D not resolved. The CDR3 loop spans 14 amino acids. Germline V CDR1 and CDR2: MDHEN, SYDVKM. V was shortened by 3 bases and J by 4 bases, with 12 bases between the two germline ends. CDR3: CASSFPPQSYGYTF. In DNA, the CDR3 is TGTGCCAGCAGTTTCCCCCCGCAGTCCTATGGCTACACCTTC.

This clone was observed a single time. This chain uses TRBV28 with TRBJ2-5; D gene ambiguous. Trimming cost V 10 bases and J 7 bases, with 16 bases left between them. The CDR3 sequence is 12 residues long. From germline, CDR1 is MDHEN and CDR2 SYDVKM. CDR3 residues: CAIADPAVTQYF. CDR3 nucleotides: TGTGCCATTGCGGACCCGGCGGTGACCCAGTACTTC.

DNA for the CDR3: TGTGCCAGCAGCTTTATCATGTCGAACACTGAAGCTTTCTTT. It codes for CASSFIMSNTEAFF. The gene calls are TRBV5-6 and TRBJ1-1, with D unclear. There are 14 residues in the CDR3. V was clipped by 2 bases and J by 1 base, with 9 bases between them. The germline gives CDR1 SGHDT, CDR2 YYEEEE.

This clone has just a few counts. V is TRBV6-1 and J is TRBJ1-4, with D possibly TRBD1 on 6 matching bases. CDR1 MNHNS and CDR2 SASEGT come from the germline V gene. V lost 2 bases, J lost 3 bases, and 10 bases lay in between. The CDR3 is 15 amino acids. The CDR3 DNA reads TGTGCCAGCAGTGAATGGGAGGGGGCTAATGAAAAACTGTTTTTT. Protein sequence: CASSEWEGANEKLFF.

CDR3 protein: CSGTGSFTDTQYF. CDR3 DNA: TGCAGCGGGACCGGGTCCTTCACAGATACGCAGTATTTT. The rearrangement uses TRBV29-1 and TRBJ2-3; D not resolved. From germline, CDR1 is SQVTM and CDR2 ANQGSEA. This CDR3 comprises 13 residues. V was cut by 7 bases and J by 2 bases, with 13 bases left in between.

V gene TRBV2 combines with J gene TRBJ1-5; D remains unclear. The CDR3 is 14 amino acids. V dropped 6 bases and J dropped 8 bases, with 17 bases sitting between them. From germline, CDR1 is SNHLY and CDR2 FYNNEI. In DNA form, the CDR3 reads TGTGCCAGCAGCGCCGACGGTAGAATCGAGCCCCAGCATTTT. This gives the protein CASSADGRIEPQHF.

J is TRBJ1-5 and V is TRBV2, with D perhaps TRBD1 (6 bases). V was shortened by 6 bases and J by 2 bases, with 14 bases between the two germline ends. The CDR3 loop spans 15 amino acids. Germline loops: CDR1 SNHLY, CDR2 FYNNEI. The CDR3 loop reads CASRKGRGGNQPQHF. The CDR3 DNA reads TGTGCCAGCAGGAAGGGCAGGGGAGGCAATCAGCCCCAGCATTTT.

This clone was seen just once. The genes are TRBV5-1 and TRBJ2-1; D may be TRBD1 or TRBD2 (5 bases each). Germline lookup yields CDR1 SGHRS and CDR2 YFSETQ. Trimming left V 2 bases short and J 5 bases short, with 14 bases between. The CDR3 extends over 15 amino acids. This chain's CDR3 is CASSFGTARNNEQFF. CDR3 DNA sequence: TGCGCCAGCAGCTTCGGGACGGCTCGAAACAATGAGCAGTTCTTC.

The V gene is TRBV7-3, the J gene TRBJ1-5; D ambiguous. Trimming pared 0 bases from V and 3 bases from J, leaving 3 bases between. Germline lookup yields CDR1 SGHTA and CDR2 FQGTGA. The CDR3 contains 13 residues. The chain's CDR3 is CASSLTANQPQHF. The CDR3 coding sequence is TGTGCCAGCAGCTTAACAGCCAATCAGCCCCAGCATTTT.

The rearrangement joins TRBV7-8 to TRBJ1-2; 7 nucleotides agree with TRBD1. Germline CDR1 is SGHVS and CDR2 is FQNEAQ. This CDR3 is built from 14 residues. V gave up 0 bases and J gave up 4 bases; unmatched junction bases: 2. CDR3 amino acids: CASSLARDSYGYTF. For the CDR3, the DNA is TGTGCCAGCAGCTTAGCCCGGGACAGCTATGGCTACACCTTC.